These 14 T cell receptor beta chains share one sample of origin, sequenced in a study of cytomegalovirus exposure and HLA in healthy donors listed by TCRdb under 2017. The library was prepared using the immunoSEQ multiplex PCR assay. For the multiplex PCR, a mixture combining 60 forward primers for TCR Vbeta segments and 13 reverse primers for TCR Jbeta segments was used. TCRdb holds this immuneACCESS table with in-frame rearrangements only. Some clones are missing; in checked studies, unresolved V genes explain under half, and the rest has no known cause. This sample's table carries under 200,000 clones. Together, the top ten hold about 0.8% of the sample. The sample consisted of PBMCs. These receptors were taken from a woman aged 18-29 years in good health and CMV-seropositive.

V gene TRBV5-8 combines with J gene TRBJ1-2; no firm D call. Trimming removed 6 bases from V and 6 bases from J, with 15 bases in between. Germline V CDR1 and CDR2: SGHTS, YDEGEE. This CDR3 is 13 amino acids long. This CDR3 reads CASILRTRDGYTF. CDR3 DNA sequence: TGTGCCAGCATCCTCAGGACTCGGGATGGCTACACCTTC.

The V call is TRBV6-5, the J call TRBJ1-1; D not resolved. In germline, CDR1 is MNHEY, CDR2 SVGAGI. The CDR3 contains 15 residues. The V gene lost 2 bases and the J gene lost 1 base, with 11 bases spanning the gap. The CDR3 bases are TGTGCCAGCAGTTACCCCCCTCGAGGGAACACTGAAGCTTTCTTT. This sequence encodes CASSYPPRGNTEAFF.

Comments on this clone: Relative to the germline gene, one junction end is altered; a read error may explain this. The chain uses TRBV7-7 and TRBJ1-6, with TRBD1 matching 7 bases. This CDR3 contains 17 residues. Germline CDR1 and CDR2: SSHAT and FNYEAQ (reference sequence). Written as DNA, the CDR3 is TGTGCTAGCAGCTTAAGTTTTTTTGGGACAGCCAATTCACCCCTCCACTTT. Amino acid sequence: CASSLSFFGTANSPLHF.

This chain uses TRBV7-6 with TRBJ1-3; 11 nucleotides line up with TRBD1. From germline, CDR1 is SGHVS and CDR2 FNYEAQ. J was trimmed by 2 bases and V by 5 bases; bases with no gene match: 5. This CDR3 is built from 16 residues. The CDR3: CASSPLGQGAGNTIYF. DNA of the CDR3: TGTGCCAGCAGCCCTTTGGGACAGGGGGCTGGAAACACCATATATTTT. Supplemented by reference TRBV7-6 and TRBJ1-3, the full variable domain reads GAGVSQSPRYKVTKRGQDVALRCDPISGHVSLYWYRQALGQGPEFLTYFNYEAQQDKSGLPNDRFSAERPEGSISTLTIQRTEQRDSAMYRCASSPLGQGAGNTIYFGEGSWLTVV.

The chain carries TRBV11-2 and TRBJ2-7; possible D gene TRBD2, 6 bases. Germline loops: CDR1 SGHAT, CDR2 FQNNGV. The CDR3 has 16 amino acids. Trimming left V 4 bases short and J 2 bases short, with 18 bases between. As DNA, the CDR3 is TGTGCCAGCAGCTCCTACCGAGGAGGGGCCGCCTACGAGCAGTACTTC. Its protein product is CASSSYRGGAAYEQYF.

The chain combines TRBV2 with TRBJ1-1; 7 nucleotides line up with TRBD1. CDR3 length equals 14 residues. The germline CDR1 and CDR2 sequences are SNHLY and FYNNEI. Germline trimming cut 4 bases from V and 1 base from J; bases unmatched to any gene: 3. The CDR3 bases are TGTGCCAGCAGTGTAAGGGACAGGAACACTGAAGCTTTCTTT. Encoded protein: CASSVRDRNTEAFF. Using reference TRBV2 and TRBJ1-1 for the parts outside the CDR3, the full variable domain is EPEVTQTPSHQVTQMGQEVILRCVPISNHLYFYWYRQILGQKVEFLVSFYNNEISEKSEIFDDQFSVERPDGSNFTLKIRSTKLEDSAMYFCASSVRDRNTEAFFGQGTRLTVV.

The chain combines TRBV19 with TRBJ2-1; TRBD2 might be the D (7 bases). The germline V gene has CDR1 LNHDA and CDR2 SQIVND (reference sequence). This CDR3 region has 13 residues. The ends were cut back, 7 bases at V and 9 bases at J, with 16 bases in the middle. CDR3 in DNA: TGTGCCAGTAAGAGAGGGGGGGGGAGTGAGCAGTTCTTC. Protein: CASKRGGGSEQFF.

DNA of the CDR3: TGTGCCAGCAGTTTCCGGGACAGGGGGGCTGAAGCTTTCTTT. This codes for CASSFRDRGAEAFF. The J gene is TRBJ1-1, the V gene TRBV6-5; 11 bases match TRBD1. Trimming removed 4 bases from V and 6 bases from J; junction bases left unmatched: 4. Germline-derived CDR1 and CDR2 are MNHEY and SVGAGI. The CDR3 sequence is 14 residues long.

V and J are TRBV5-1 and TRBJ1-1; unclear D gene. This CDR3 comprises 11 residues. Germline V gives CDR1 SGHRS, CDR2 YFSETQ. V shed 7 bases and J shed 5 bases, with 9 bases lying between them. CDR3 DNA: TGCGCCAGCTACAGTGGGACTGAAGCTTTCTTT. This codes for CASYSGTEAFF.

V and J are TRBV11-1 and TRBJ2-7; D is perhaps TRBD1 (6 bases). Trimming pared 5 bases from V and 3 bases from J, leaving 17 bases between. Germline lookup yields CDR1 SGHAT and CDR2 FQDESV (reference sequence). The CDR3 length is 15 residues. DNA of the CDR3: TGTGCCAGCAGCATTAGTCCAGGGGTATACTACGAGCAGTACTTC. Translating gives CASSISPGVYYEQYF.

V usage is TRBV5-6 and J usage is TRBJ2-7, with D tentatively TRBD2 (6 bases). Germline V CDR1 and CDR2: SGHDT, YYEEEE. V was trimmed by 0 bases and J by 6 bases, leaving 13 bases between them. The CDR3 runs 14 residues. CDR3: CASSLGGSEGEQYF. DNA for the CDR3: TGTGCCAGCAGCTTGGGGGGCTCGGAGGGCGAGCAGTACTTC.

The chain uses TRBV9 and TRBJ2-3, with 9 bases aligning to TRBD2. The CDR3 has 16 residues. V shed 1 base and J 5 bases; nucleotides not matched to a gene: 8. Germline assignment: CDR1 SGDLS and CDR2 YYNGEE. The CDR3 bases are TGTGCCAGCAGCGTATGGGCGGGAGGGACGGGAGATACGCAGTATTTT. Its protein is CASSVWAGGTGDTQYF.

This chain connects TRBV11-2 to TRBJ1-1; D is ambiguous. Trimming took 6 bases from V and 1 from J, leaving 12 bases between them. The CDR3 extends over 14 amino acids. Germline CDR1 reads SGHAT; CDR2 reads FQNNGV. CDR3 amino acids: CASSLQLQNTEAFF. DNA for the CDR3: TGTGCCAGCAGTCTACAGCTTCAGAACACTGAAGCTTTCTTT.

The chain uses TRBV5-4 and TRBJ2-5, with 14 bases identical to TRBD2. CDR1 and CDR2 from the germline V gene are SGHNT and YYREEE (reference sequence). With 0 bases clipped from V and 1 base from J, the junction kept 2 bases outside the gene matches. This CDR3 contains 17 residues. This CDR3 reads CASSLGTSGGTQETQYF. CDR3 DNA: TGTGCCAGCAGCTTGGGGACTAGCGGGGGGACCCAAGAGACCCAGTACTTC.